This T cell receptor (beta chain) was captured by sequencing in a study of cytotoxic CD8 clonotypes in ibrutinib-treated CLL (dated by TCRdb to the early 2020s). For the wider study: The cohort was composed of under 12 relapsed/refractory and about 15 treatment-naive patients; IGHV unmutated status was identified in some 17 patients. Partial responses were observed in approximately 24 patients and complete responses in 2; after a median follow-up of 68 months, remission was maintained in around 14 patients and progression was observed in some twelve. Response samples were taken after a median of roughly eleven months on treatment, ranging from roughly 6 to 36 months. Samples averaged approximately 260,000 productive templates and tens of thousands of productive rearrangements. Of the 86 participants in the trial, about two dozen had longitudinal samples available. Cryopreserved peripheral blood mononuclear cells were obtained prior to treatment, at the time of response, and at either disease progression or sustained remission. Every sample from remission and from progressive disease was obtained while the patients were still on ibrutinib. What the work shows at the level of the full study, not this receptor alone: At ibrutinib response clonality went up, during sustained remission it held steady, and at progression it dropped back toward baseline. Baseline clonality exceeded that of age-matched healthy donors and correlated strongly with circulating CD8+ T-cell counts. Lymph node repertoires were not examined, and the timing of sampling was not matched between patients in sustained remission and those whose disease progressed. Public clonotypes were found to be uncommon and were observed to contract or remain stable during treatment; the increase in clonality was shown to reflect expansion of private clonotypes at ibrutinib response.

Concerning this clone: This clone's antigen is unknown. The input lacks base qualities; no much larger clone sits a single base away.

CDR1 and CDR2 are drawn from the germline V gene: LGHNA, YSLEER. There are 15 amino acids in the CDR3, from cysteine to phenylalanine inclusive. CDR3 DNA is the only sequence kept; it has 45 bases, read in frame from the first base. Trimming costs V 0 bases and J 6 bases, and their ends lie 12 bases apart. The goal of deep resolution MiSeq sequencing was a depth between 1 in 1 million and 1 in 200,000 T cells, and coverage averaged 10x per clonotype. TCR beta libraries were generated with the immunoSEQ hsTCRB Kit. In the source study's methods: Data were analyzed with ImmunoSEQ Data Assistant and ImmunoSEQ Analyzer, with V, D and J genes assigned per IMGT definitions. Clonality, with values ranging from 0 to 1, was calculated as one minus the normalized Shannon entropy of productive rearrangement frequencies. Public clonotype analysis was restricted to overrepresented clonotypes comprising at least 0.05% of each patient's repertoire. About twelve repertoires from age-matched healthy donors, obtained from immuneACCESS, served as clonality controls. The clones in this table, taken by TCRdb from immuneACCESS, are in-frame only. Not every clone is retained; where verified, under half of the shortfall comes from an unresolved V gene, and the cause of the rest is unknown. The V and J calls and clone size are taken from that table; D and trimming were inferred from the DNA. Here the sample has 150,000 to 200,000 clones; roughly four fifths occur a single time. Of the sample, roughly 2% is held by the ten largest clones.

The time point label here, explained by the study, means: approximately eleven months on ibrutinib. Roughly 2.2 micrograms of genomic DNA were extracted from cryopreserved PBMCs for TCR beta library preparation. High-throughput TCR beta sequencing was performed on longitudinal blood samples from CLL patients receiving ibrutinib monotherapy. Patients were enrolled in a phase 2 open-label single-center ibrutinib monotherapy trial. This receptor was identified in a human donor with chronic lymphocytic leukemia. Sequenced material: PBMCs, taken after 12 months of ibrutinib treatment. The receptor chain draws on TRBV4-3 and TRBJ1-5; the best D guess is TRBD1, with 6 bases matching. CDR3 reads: CASSQDTGTRQPQHF. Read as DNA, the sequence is TGCGCCAGCAGCCAAGATACAGGGACTCGTCAGCCCCAGCATTTT.